This passage covers 30 T cell receptor beta chains from one sample sequenced in a study of read filtering for tumor transcriptome and immune sequencing. Molecular barcoded adaptors covering alpha/delta and beta/gamma chains were used on approximately 400 ng RNA. In TCRdb, the reads were re-called with MiXCR into one record per CDR3 protein. The sample consists of about 48,000 distinct CDR3 sequences, roughly 20% of them appearing once. Sequencing was carried out using a population of CD138-negative cells sorted from bone marrow. The receptors stem from a donor aged 40 or over with multiple myeloma.

The sample holds a few counts of this clonotype. The V and J genes are TRBV30 and TRBJ2-2; possibly TRBD1 or TRBD2 for D (6 bases each). CDR3 length: 15 amino acids. The germline CDR1 and CDR2 sequences are GTSNPN and SVGIG (reference sequence). The V and J ends lost 0 bases and 4 bases respectively, with 12 bases between them. In DNA form, the CDR3 reads TGTGCCTGGAGTGTTGAAGGGGGAGGCACCGGGGAGCTGTTTTTT. Its translation is CAWSVEGGGTGELFF.

This clonotype has ten or more counts. The chain recombines TRBV7-2 with TRBJ2-1; tentative D call: TRBD2 (6 bases). Germline V gene data show CDR1 as SGHTA and CDR2 as FQGNSA. The CDR3 is 14 amino acids. V lost 2 bases to trimming and J lost 3 bases, with 8 bases between them. The CDR3 DNA sequence: TGTGCCAGCAGCTTAAAGCGGGTCTACAATGAGCAGTTCTTC. This sequence encodes CASSLKRVYNEQFF.

This clonotype occurred a few times. This chain links TRBV20-1 with TRBJ1-1, with a weak D call TRBD1 (6 bases). The CDR3 contains 14 residues. Germline loops: CDR1 DFQATT, CDR2 SNEGSKA (reference sequence). V was pared by 0 bases and J by 3 bases, with 11 bases between. CDR3 sequence: CSAREGAWDTEAFF. For the CDR3, the DNA is TGCAGTGCTAGAGAGGGGGCTTGGGACACTGAAGCTTTCTTT.

The rearrangement joins TRBV28 to TRBJ2-3; D is unresolved. V was cut by 5 bases and J by 7 bases, with 16 bases left in between. In germline, CDR1 is MDHEN, CDR2 SYDVKM. The CDR3 length is 14 residues. CDR3 DNA sequence: TGTGCCAGCAGTCTGGCTGGCTCGCGGAATACGCAGTATTTT. Protein product: CASSLAGSRNTQYF.

The gene calls are TRBV3-1 and TRBJ2-7; possible D gene TRBD2, 7 bases. The CDR3 has 15 amino acids. V was shortened by 4 bases and J by 6 bases, with 19 bases between the two germline ends. Germline V CDR1 and CDR2: LGHDT, YNNKEL (reference sequence). CDR3 sequence reads: CASSRVGGGPCEQYF. CDR3 DNA: TGTGCCAGCAGCCGGGTGGGCGGGGGCCCCTGCGAGCAGTACTTC.

This clonotype has ten or more counts. The V gene is TRBV6-7, the J gene TRBJ2-2; D tentatively reads TRBD1 or TRBD2 (5 bases each). TRBV6-7 is an ORF, and what it does is uncertain. The CDR3 contains 13 residues. The V end was cut by 8 bases, the J end by 4 bases, with 11 bases between. The CDR3 loop reads CASRSGTTGELFF. CDR3 nucleotide sequence: TGTGCCAGCCGCTCAGGGACCACCGGGGAGCTGTTTTTT.

This clonotype was seen ten or more times. V gene TRBV6-2 or TRBV6-3 combines with J gene TRBJ2-1, with no clear D. V shed 2 bases and J shed 6 bases, with 11 bases lying between them. This CDR3 is 14 amino acids long. In germline, CDR1 is MNHEY, CDR2 SVGEGT. As DNA, the CDR3 is TGTGCCAGCAGTTACACGCGAAGGGTCAATGAGCAGTTCTTC. This sequence encodes CASSYTRRVNEQFF.

This clonotype occurred a few times. V gene TRBV12-3 or TRBV12-4 combines with J gene TRBJ1-2; D gene ambiguous. Between the trimmed V and J ends, which lost 1 base and 0 bases, there was a span of 24 bases. This CDR3 region has 20 residues. CDR3 residues: CASSLEGVGVIGPANYGYTF. CDR3 coding DNA: TGTGCCAGCAGTTTAGAGGGTGTAGGAGTGATCGGCCCCGCTAACTATGGCTACACCTTC.

This clonotype was observed at least ten times. V gene TRBV5-1 combines with J gene TRBJ2-1, with TRBD2 matching 9 bases. CDR1 is SGHRS and CDR2 is YFSETQ in the germline V gene. The CDR3 is 15 amino acids. Unmatched junction bases numbered 0, after V lost 2 bases and J lost 0 bases. The CDR3: CASSFSGSSYNEQFF. CDR3 bases: TGCGCCAGCAGCTTTAGCGGGAGCTCCTACAATGAGCAGTTCTTC.

In this sample, this clonotype turned up many times. J is TRBJ2-1 and V is TRBV29-1; D is perhaps TRBD1 (5 bases). The CDR3 contains 12 residues. Per germline, CDR1 SQVTM and CDR2 ANQGSEA. V lost 2 bases to trimming and J lost 4 bases, with 6 bases between them. CDR3 region: CSVETGYNEQFF. The CDR3 nucleotides are TGCAGCGTTGAAACAGGATACAATGAGCAGTTCTTC.

This clonotype was observed at least ten times. At one end the junction does not follow the germline gene, possibly because of a read error. The chain employs TRBV29-1 and TRBJ1-1, with D hard to call. Germline assignment: CDR1 SQVTM and CDR2 ANQGSEA. The CDR3 is 11 amino acids. CDR3 protein: CSAEHRTGAFF. The CDR3 DNA is TGCAGCGCTGAACACAGAACGGGAGCTTTCTTT.

In its sample, this clonotype was seen many times. The rearrangement links TRBV4-2 to TRBJ2-1; 10 nucleotides match TRBD2. Germline CDR1 is LGHNA and CDR2 is YNFKEQ. V dropped 4 bases and J dropped 9; count of bases not matched to a gene: 6. The CDR3 contains 14 residues. CDR3 DNA sequence: TGTGCCAGCAGCCCTCCGGGACTAGCGATTGAGCAGTTCTTC. Translation gives CASSPPGLAIEQFF.

About this clonotype: One end of the junction does not line up with germline, which may come from a read error. This sequence joins TRBV29-1 and TRBJ2-1; D possibly corresponds to TRBD2 (5 bases). CDR3 length: 15 amino acids. The germline gives CDR1 SQVTM, CDR2 ANQGSEA. The CDR3 nucleotides are TGCAGCGTCGCTCCGAGAGCGGTAACATACAATGAGCAGTTCTTT. Its translation: CSVAPRAVTYNEQFF.

Concerning this clonotype: A far larger clone is one nucleotide away, so this likely arose from a read error. The rearrangement joins TRBV10-2 to TRBJ2-1; a possible D gene is TRBD2 (7 bases). This CDR3 region has 13 residues. The germline gives CDR1 WSHSY, CDR2 SAAADI. The CDR3: CAIRGGKDNEQFF. The CDR3 DNA follows: TGTGCCATAAGGGGGGGTAAAGATAATGAGCAGTTCTTC.

There are many counts of this clonotype. The chain couples TRBV2 to TRBJ2-3; D is uncertain. Germline assignment: CDR1 SNHLY and CDR2 FYNNEI. Deletions cut 6 bases from V and 4 bases from J, with 2 bases between. This CDR3 is 10 amino acids long. CDR3 in amino acids: CASRADTQYF. CDR3 in DNA: TGTGCCAGCAGAGCAGATACGCAGTATTTT.

This clonotype was observed at least ten times. The chain uses TRBV7-9 and TRBJ2-3, with 8 bases fitting TRBD2. The CDR3 consists of 17 residues. Germline-derived CDR1 and CDR2 are SEHNR and FQNEAQ (reference sequence). V gave up 3 bases and J gave up 1 base; unmatched junction bases: 9. The CDR3 nucleotides are TGTGCCAGCAGCTTCGGGTCCGGCGGGAGGCGCACAGATACGCAGTATTTT. Translated: CASSFGSGGRRTDTQYF.

Comments on this clonotype: This could be a read error, since a much larger clone is one nucleotide away. The chain couples TRBV20-1 to TRBJ2-5; D may correspond to TRBD1 or TRBD2 (5 bases each). This CDR3 has 12 amino acids. Trimming shortened V by 5 bases and J by 7 bases, and 14 bases separated the two germline ends. CDR1 and CDR2 (germline): DFQATT, SNEGSKA (reference sequence). CDR3 bases: TGCAGTGCTTCTCGGGGCACCGGGACCCAGTACTTC. This translates into CSASRGTGTQYF.

This clonotype appeared a few times. A read error may be the cause here, since a much bigger clone is one base away. The chain combines TRBV7-2 with TRBJ2-3; D ambiguous. Germline assignment: CDR1 SGHTA and CDR2 FQGNSA. The CDR3 has 13 residues. The DNA of the CDR3 is TGTGTCAGCAGCCCGGGTCCCGTGGATACGCAGTATTTT. This translates into CVSSPGPVDTQYF.

J is TRBJ2-6 and V is TRBV4-3, with D possibly TRBD2 on 5 matching bases. V shed 1 base and J shed 4 bases, with 11 bases lying between them. Germline loops: CDR1 LGHNA, CDR2 YSLEER. CDR3 length: 16 amino acids. CDR3 in amino acids: CASSQGGLSGANVLTF. CDR3 bases: TGCGCCAGCAGCCAAGGAGGGCTATCCGGGGCCAACGTCCTGACTTTC.

This clonotype was seen at least ten times. The genes are TRBV7-3 and TRBJ1-1, with D unresolved. Looked up from germline, CDR1 is SGHTA and CDR2 is FQGTGA. The CDR3 has 14 amino acids. V lost 5 bases and J 4 bases, leaving 14 bases between the germline ends. The CDR3 region has the DNA TGTGCCAGCAGCCTGCCCGCCATGGGCACTGAAGCTTTCTTT. It encodes CASSLPAMGTEAFF.

This clonotype was detected ten times or more. The gene calls are TRBV3-1 and TRBJ2-2; D uncertain. V was pared by 1 base and J by 7 bases, with 13 bases between. From germline, CDR1 is LGHDT and CDR2 YNNKEL (reference sequence). CDR3 length: 15 residues. This chain's CDR3 is CASSQGKLLGGELFF. CDR3 coding DNA: TGTGCCAGCAGCCAAGGCAAGCTCCTGGGCGGGGAGCTGTTTTTT.

This clonotype was counted many times. The chain is built from TRBV7-2 and TRBJ2-1, with 9 bases identical to TRBD2. Trimming at V came to 1 base and at J to 0 bases, leaving 7 bases not matched to a gene. The CDR3 is 18 amino acids. The germline gives CDR1 SGHTA, CDR2 FQGNSA. The CDR3 DNA reads TGTGCCAGCAGCTTAGTTAGCGGGAGTGGGGGCTCCTACAATGAGCAGTTCTTC. It specifies CASSLVSGSGGSYNEQFF.

In regard to this clonotype: The junction differs from germline at one of its ends, possibly a read error. The V and J genes are TRBV14 and TRBJ2-5; TRBD2 might be the D (6 bases). The CDR3 is made up of 16 amino acids. Germline V CDR1 and CDR2: SGHDN, FVKESK. The DNA of the CDR3 is TGTGCCAGCAGTCAACGTGGAGCGGGTGAACAAGAGACCCAGTCCTTC. It specifies CASSQRGAGEQETQSF.

This clonotype was counted between two and nine times. Here the CDR3 omits its conserved ending phenylalanine or tryptophan, so a read error is the likely source. CDR3 nucleotides: TGTGCCAGCAGCTCGTACAATGGGCAGTTCCTC. This encodes CASSSYNGQFL. The rearrangement links TRBV12-3 or TRBV12-4 to TRBJ2-1; D is undetermined. The CDR3 is 11 residues long.

This clonotype was counted many times. The CDR3 DNA reads TGTGCCAGCAGTGATTACGGGGTGTCCCATGGCTACACCTTC. Residues: CASSDYGVSHGYTF. The chain combines TRBV2 with TRBJ1-2; D ambiguous. The V and J ends lost 3 bases and 6 bases respectively, with 14 bases between them. This CDR3 is built from 14 residues. Germline V lookup: CDR1 SNHLY, CDR2 FYNNEI.

Turning to this clonotype: One end of the junction is discordant with germline, which a read error may explain. CDR3 amino acids: CANSPKKWGDYGYTF. As DNA, the CDR3 is TGTGCCAACAGTCCGAAAAAATGGGGAGACTATGGCTACACCTTC. V gene TRBV27 combines with J gene TRBJ1-2; no clear D gene. The CDR3 contains 15 residues. Germline loops: CDR1 MNHEY, CDR2 SMNVEV (reference sequence).

The chain links TRBV6-5 to TRBJ2-7; D gene unclear. The CDR3 consists of 13 residues. CDR1 MNHEY and CDR2 SVGAGI come from the germline V gene. The germline V and J ends were trimmed by 5 bases and 4 bases, with 12 bases remaining between them. The CDR3, as DNA: TGTGCCAGCAGTCCCCTGACGTTATACGAGCAGTACTTC. It translates to CASSPLTLYEQYF.

The sample holds many counts of this clonotype. J is TRBJ2-1 and V is TRBV20-1, with TRBD1 identical over 7 bases. The V gene end was trimmed by 0 bases and the J gene end by 5 bases; junction bases not matched to a gene: 7. Per the germline V gene, CDR1 is DFQATT and CDR2 is SNEGSKA (reference sequence). This CDR3 region has 15 residues. CDR3 sequence (DNA): TGCAGTGCTAGAGATCGTAGACAGGGAAACAATGAGCAGTTCTTC. Amino acid sequence: CSARDRRQGNNEQFF.

This clonotype was found many times. This may arise from a read error, as a much more abundant clone is one base away. The gene calls are TRBV29-1 and TRBJ2-6; unclear D gene. The CDR3 length is 14 residues. Germline CDR1 reads SQVTM; CDR2 reads ANQGSEA. In nucleotides, the CDR3 is TGCGGCGTTGAGTGGTTTGCTGGGGCCAACGTCCTGACTTTC. It codes for CGVEWFAGANVLTF.

This clonotype has ten or more counts. The chain joins TRBV6-6 to TRBJ2-6, with D tentatively TRBD1 (5 bases). Germline V gives CDR1 MNHNY, CDR2 SVGAGI (reference sequence). The length of the CDR3 is 16 residues. Trimming took off 7 bases at V and 0 bases at J, with 13 bases between the two ends. The CDR3 nucleotides are TGTGCCAGCAACTCCGGACATCCCTCTGGGGCCAACGTCCTGACTTTC. Amino acids: CASNSGHPSGANVLTF.